This T cell receptor beta chain originates from a study of blood T cell repertoires in COVID-19. Turning to the study itself: Samples of COVID-19 (acute and convalescent) were obtained from the United States, Italy and Spain.

In the original processing: Scientists estimated how many nucleated cells there were by amplifying reference gene primers. Here immunoSEQ multiplex PCR was the method, and the copy in TCRdb shows in-frame clones only, minus some. D and trimming come from the DNA, and the V and J calls and clone size come from that table. The repertoire consists of roughly 700,000 clones, with around 90% occurring once and the leading ten covering roughly 0.25%. This clone was observed once. Germline lookup yields CDR1 MGHRA and CDR2 YSYEKL. V was clipped by 3 bases and J by 0 bases, with 14 bases between them. The CDR3 extends over 16 amino acids.

The chain links TRBV4-1 to TRBJ1-2; D gene unclear. Sequencing was performed on peripheral blood. This clonotype was obtained from a woman aged 18-29 years with acute or convalescent COVID-19. The CDR3 sequence: CASSQGGLIANYGYTF. CDR3 DNA: TGCGCCAGCAGCCAGGGAGGACTCATTGCTAACTATGGCTACACCTTC.